Presented here are 22 T cell receptor beta chains from one specimen sequenced in a study of cytomegalovirus exposure and HLA in healthy donors (dated by TCRdb to the late 2010s). Libraries were built with the immunoSEQ multiplex PCR assay. For the multiplex PCR, a mixture combining 60 forward primers for TCR Vbeta segments and 13 reverse primers for TCR Jbeta segments was used. TCRdb's version of the immuneACCESS table is confined to in-frame rearrangements and falls short of the full clone set. An unresolved V gene accounts for under half of the shortfall where checked; the remainder is of unknown origin. The sample includes more than 200,000 clones, with more than 75% observed a single time. Around 6% of the sample rests with the top ten. What was sequenced was PBMCs. The source of these receptors is a man aged 40-49 years in good health and CMV-seropositive.

This clone occurred once. This chain links TRBV7-9 with TRBJ1-4, with 7 bases that match TRBD1. The V gene's germline CDR1 is SEHNR and CDR2 FQNEAQ (reference sequence). The CDR3 extends over 13 amino acids. CDR3: CATTGVTNEKLFF. CDR3 DNA: TGTGCAACTACAGGGGTAACTAATGAAAAACTGTTTTTT.

The J gene is TRBJ2-1, the V gene TRBV10-2; D is undetermined. The V gene's germline CDR1 is WSHSY and CDR2 SAAADI. The CDR3 runs to 11 residues. Deletions cut 7 bases from V and 7 bases from J, with 8 bases between. CDR3 sequence: CASTLANEQFF. For the CDR3, the DNA is TGCGCCAGCACCTTAGCAAATGAGCAGTTCTTC.

This clone is a singleton in its sample. This chain connects TRBV6-6 to TRBJ2-7; TRBD1 matches 9 bases. The CDR3 consists of 13 residues. Trimming took 6 bases from V and 6 from J; bases not matched to a gene: 6. Per the germline V gene, CDR1 is MNHNY and CDR2 is SVGAGI (reference sequence). The CDR3 here is CASSPGTGIEQYV. CDR3 nucleotide sequence: TGTGCCAGCAGCCCCGGGACAGGGATCGAGCAGTACGTC.

This sequence joins TRBV5-4 and TRBJ1-1; D gene unclear. Per the germline V gene, CDR1 is SGHNT and CDR2 is YYREEE (reference sequence). The CDR3 runs to 16 residues. With 2 bases removed from V and 1 base from J, the gap between germline ends came to 15 bases. The CDR3 sequence: CASSLPVGRPNTEAFF. CDR3 bases: TGTGCCAGCAGCTTACCCGTTGGCAGGCCGAACACTGAAGCTTTCTTT.

The rearrangement joins TRBV6-5 to TRBJ1-1; maybe TRBD1 (6 bases). Germline lookup yields CDR1 MNHEY and CDR2 SVGAGI. The CDR3 covers 15 residues. Trimming left V 2 bases short and J 0 bases short, with 10 bases between. CDR3 protein: CASSYGQMMNTEAFF. The CDR3 coding sequence is TGTGCCAGCAGTTACGGACAGATGATGAACACTGAAGCTTTCTTT.

In the case of this clone: Additional DNA sequences in this sample encode the identical CDR3. V usage is TRBV19 and J usage is TRBJ1-1, with D possibly TRBD1 on 5 matching bases. Trimming shortened V by 3 bases and J by 1 base, and 6 bases separated the two germline ends. This CDR3 has 13 amino acids. Germline assignment: CDR1 LNHDA and CDR2 SQIVND (reference sequence). CDR3 nucleotide sequence: TGTGCCAGTAGTATTCAGGGGAACACTGAAGCTTTCTTT. This translates into CASSIQGNTEAFF.

The rearrangement uses TRBV6-1 and TRBJ1-2; 8 bases are shared with TRBD1. J lost 6 bases, V lost 3 bases, and 9 bases had no gene match. In germline, CDR1 is MNHNS, CDR2 SASEGT. The CDR3 contains 15 residues. The CDR3 DNA sequence: TGTGCCAGCAGTGATCAAACAGGGGGAGACGATGGCTACACCTTC. Translation: CASSDQTGGDDGYTF.

The chain has TRBV7-9 and TRBJ1-1; D is unresolved. The germline V gene has CDR1 SEHNR and CDR2 FQNEAQ (reference sequence). The CDR3 totals 14 residues. The ends were cut back, 2 bases at V and 3 bases at J, with 10 bases in the middle. This CDR3 reads CASSLRRSDTEAFF. The CDR3 DNA is TGTGCCAGCAGCTTAAGGAGATCGGACACTGAAGCTTTCTTT.

In this sample, this clone turned up once. The gene calls are TRBV6-1 and TRBJ1-5; perhaps TRBD1 as D (6 bases). V lost 5 bases and J 1 base, leaving 12 bases between the germline ends. Germline V gene lookup returns CDR1 MNHNS and CDR2 SASEGT. This CDR3 comprises 15 residues. CDR3 amino acids: CASSQGTQSNQPQHF. DNA of the CDR3: TGTGCCAGCAGTCAAGGGACACAGAGCAATCAGCCCCAGCATTTT.

This clone was counted between two and nine times. The gene calls are TRBV6-6 and TRBJ2-1, with D possibly being TRBD2 (5 bases). Between the trimmed V and J ends, which lost 10 bases and 0 bases, there was a span of 10 bases. From germline, CDR1 is MNHNY and CDR2 SVGAGI (reference sequence). This CDR3 contains 13 residues. The CDR3 loop reads CAIRGSSYNEQFF. The CDR3 region has the DNA TGTGCCATTAGAGGGAGCTCCTACAATGAGCAGTTCTTC.

The rearrangement links TRBV2 to TRBJ2-3; TRBD2 aligns across 12 bases. The CDR3 sequence is 14 residues long. Germline CDR1 SNHLY, CDR2 FYNNEI. V trimming: 5 bases; J trimming: 5 bases; junction bases outside the gene matches: 2. The CDR3 protein is CASSLAGGRDTQYF. The CDR3 region has the DNA TGTGCCAGCAGTCTAGCGGGAGGGCGAGATACGCAGTATTTT.

This chain connects TRBV6-5 to TRBJ2-7; the match to TRBD2 covers 7 bases. This CDR3 has 15 residues. Trimming took 5 bases from V and 6 from J; bases not matched to a gene: 13. CDR1 MNHEY and CDR2 SVGAGI come from the germline V gene. As DNA, the CDR3 is TGTGCCAGCAGTAACCCTTTTACGGGAGGTTTCGAGCAGTACTTC. Translating gives CASSNPFTGGFEQYF.

The chain carries TRBV6-6 and TRBJ1-1, with 7 nucleotides matching TRBD1. V shed 6 bases, J shed 4 bases, and the junction held 5 bases outside the gene matches. This CDR3 has 13 residues. From germline, CDR1 is MNHNY and CDR2 SVGAGI (reference sequence). CDR3 nucleotides: TGTGCCAGCAGCCCACAGGGGAGCACTGAAGCTTTCTTT. Protein: CASSPQGSTEAFF.

This clone was seen only once. The chain uses TRBV10-1 and TRBJ2-7; the D gene is possibly TRBD1 (5 bases). Germline CDR1 and CDR2: WNHNN and SYGVQD (reference sequence). Trimming took 10 bases from V and 3 from J, leaving 25 bases between them. The CDR3 is 16 amino acids. CDR3 region: CAKQSPQGRSFYEQYV. In DNA form, the CDR3 reads TGCGCCAAGCAGAGCCCTCAGGGTCGTTCCTTCTACGAGCAGTACGTC.

This chain connects TRBV4-1 to TRBJ2-7; D is perhaps TRBD1 (5 bases). Trimming removed 5 bases from V and 2 bases from J, with 13 bases in between. This CDR3 region has 14 residues. Per the germline V gene, CDR1 is MGHRA and CDR2 is YSYEKL. The CDR3 DNA is TGCGCCAGCAGCGGCCCGGACACAGCCTACGAGCAGTACTTC. It translates to CASSGPDTAYEQYF.

The chain joins TRBV18 to TRBJ1-1, with a tentative D call TRBD1 (6 bases). CDR3 length equals 15 residues. Trimming pared 2 bases from V and 1 base from J, leaving 11 bases between. Germline loops: CDR1 KGHSH, CDR2 LQKENI. The CDR3 DNA sequence: TGTGCCAGCTCACCAAACCCGACAGGGAACACTGAAGCTTTCTTT. This sequence encodes CASSPNPTGNTEAFF.

V is TRBV7-6 and J is TRBJ2-5; 8 bases are shared with TRBD2. The junction had 12 bases not matched to a gene; V was cut back by 5 bases and J by 4 bases. The CDR3 contains 16 residues. Per the germline V gene, CDR1 is SGHVS and CDR2 is FNYEAQ. CDR3 in DNA: TGTGCCAGCAGCGACTCCTATCACGGGGGGGGAGAGACCCAGTACTTC. This codes for CASSDSYHGGGETQYF.

The DNA of the CDR3 is TGTGCCAGCACCTCCCAAGGAGGGCATCAAGAGACCCAGTACTTC. This sequence encodes CASTSQGGHQETQYF. The rearrangement uses TRBV5-8 and TRBJ2-5, with D possibly matching TRBD2 (6 bases). V lost 6 bases and J lost 2, with 17 bases in between. This CDR3 is 15 amino acids long. Germline CDR1 SGHTS, CDR2 YDEGEE.

The rearrangement joins TRBV10-2 to TRBJ2-5; D gene unclear. V lost 6 bases and J 4 bases, leaving 9 bases between the germline ends. CDR3 length equals 12 residues. The germline gives CDR1 WSHSY, CDR2 SAAADI. DNA for the CDR3: TGCGCCAGCAGGGGCTGGCCAGAGACCCAGTACTTC. Its protein is CASRGWPETQYF.

The chain joins TRBV20-1 to TRBJ2-5; D might be TRBD2 (6 bases). The CDR3 spans 11 residues. Trimming cost V 7 bases and J 2 bases, with 8 bases left between them. Per germline, CDR1 DFQATT and CDR2 SNEGSKA (reference sequence). For the CDR3, the DNA is TGCAGTGGGGCGGGGCAAGAGACCCAGTACTTC. It codes for CSGAGQETQYF.

The count of this clone is one. V is TRBV19 and J is TRBJ2-1; D call uncertain. Trimming pared 3 bases from V and 3 bases from J, leaving 6 bases between. Germline values: CDR1 LNHDA, CDR2 SQIVND (reference sequence). The CDR3 covers 13 residues. CDR3 nucleotides: TGTGCCAGTAGTATCCAGGACTACAATGAGCAGTTCTTC. Protein: CASSIQDYNEQFF. Supplemented by reference TRBV19 and TRBJ2-1, the full variable domain reads DGGITQSPKYLFRKEGQNVTLSCEQNLNHDAMYWYRQDPGQGLRLIYYSQIVNDFQKGDIAEGYSVSREKKESFPLTVTSAQKNPTAFYLCASSIQDYNEQFFGPGTRLTVL.

The chain couples TRBV5-6 to TRBJ2-3, with 9 bases that match TRBD1. The CDR3 sequence is 15 residues long. Germline V gene sequence: CDR1 SGHDT, CDR2 YYEEEE. Trimming at V came to 4 bases and at J to 3 bases, leaving 6 bases not matched to a gene. The chain's CDR3 is CASSAGTGSTDTQYF. CDR3 sequence (DNA): TGTGCCAGCAGCGCAGGGACAGGGTCAACAGATACGCAGTATTTT.